This TCR beta chain was retrieved from a study of blood T cell repertoires in COVID-19. Germline CDR1 and CDR2: MNHEY and SMNVEV (reference sequence). V was shortened by 6 bases and J by 7 bases, with 13 bases between the two germline ends. This CDR3 contains 13 residues. Libraries were prepared by immunoSEQ multiplex PCR; TCRdb keeps only in-frame clonotypes and omits some of them. The sample has more than 75,000 clones; approximately 90% are singletons. This clone was counted once. Sample: peripheral blood. J is TRBJ2-1 and V is TRBV27; tentatively, D is TRBD1 (7 bases). The clonotype was recovered from a woman of 80 years or more with active COVID-19. The CDR3 DNA reads as TGTGCCAGCAGGGAGACAGGGAGGAATGAGCAGTTCTTC. Translated, it gives CASRETGRNEQFF.